This T cell receptor (beta chain) is from a study of glioma-infiltrating T cells. Overall study findings and caveats: Above-expected tissue-blood divergence occurred in all gliomas, most in low-grade ones.

Amplification of TCR alpha and beta CDR3 regions from RNA used iRepertoire nested multiplex PCR. Input was 100-400 ng of tissue mRNA or PBMC total RNA. MiXCR, run by TCRdb on the multiplex PCR reads, gives a single entry per CDR3 protein. The repertoire holds under 150,000 distinct CDR3 sequences, with under 25% as singletons. The germline gives CDR1 MDHEN, CDR2 SYDVKM. V gave up 1 base and J gave up 2 bases, with 17 bases separating them. This CDR3 comprises 17 residues. This clonotype was observed at least ten times. Its antigen is undetermined. The sequence derives from a human donor with low-grade glioma or glioblastoma, undergoing nonglioma brain surgery, or in good health (not recorded which). The chain joins TRBV28 to TRBJ2-5; perhaps TRBD1 as D (6 bases). Specimen: glioma tissue, nonneoplastic brain tissue, or PBMCs (not recorded which). Here the CDR3 reads CASSLSNRDTYQETQYF. CDR3 in DNA: TGTGCCAGCAGTTTATCCAACCGGGACACGTATCAAGAGACCCAGTACTTC.